Each of the 6 T cell receptor beta chains below was sequenced from the same sample in a study of T cells in Graves' hyperthyroidism and ophthalmopathy. There were TCR beta CDR3 regions amplified from RNA transcripts. The HTBI primer set served for first-round RT-PCR of the TCR CDR3. A single record per CDR3 protein comes from TCRdb applying MiXCR to the multiplex PCR reads. The sample has over 120,000 distinct CDR3 sequences, roughly a fifth seen once; the top ten hold around two thirds. The sample comprised blood. The receptors were gathered from a woman aged 45 to 65 with Graves' hyperthyroidism that later progressed to Graves' ophthalmopathy.

The V and J genes are TRBV20-1 and TRBJ2-1; 7 nucleotides align to TRBD1. After removal of 2 bases from V and 1 base from J, the junction contained 5 bases not matched to a gene. The CDR3 runs to 15 residues. Germline V gives CDR1 DFQATT, CDR2 SNEGSKA (reference sequence). This CDR3 reads CSARLGQFSYNEQFF. The CDR3 DNA reads as TGCAGTGCTAGATTGGGACAGTTTTCCTACAATGAGCAGTTCTTC.

The V call is TRBV2, the J call TRBJ2-7; 8 bases fit TRBD2. Germline V lookup: CDR1 SNHLY, CDR2 FYNNEI. J lost 2 bases, V lost 8 bases, and 8 bases had no gene match. The CDR3 consists of 14 residues. The chain's CDR3 is CASLLTSGTYEQYF. The DNA for the CDR3 is TGTGCCAGCTTACTAACTAGCGGCACCTACGAGCAGTACTTC. Variable domain in full (rest from reference TRBV2 and TRBJ2-7): EPEVTQTPSHQVTQMGQEVILRCVPISNHLYFYWYRQILGQKVEFLVSFYNNEISEKSEIFDDQFSVERPDGSNFTLKIRSTKLEDSAMYFCASLLTSGTYEQYFGPGTRLTVT.

This clonotype was found many times. The V call is TRBV28, the J call TRBJ2-4; perhaps TRBD2 as D (5 bases). The V and J ends lost 8 bases and 6 bases respectively, with 17 bases between them. The CDR3 consists of 14 residues. The germline CDR1 and CDR2 sequences are MDHEN and SYDVKM. This CDR3 reads CASLRGSFGNIQYF. CDR3 DNA sequence: TGTGCCAGCCTCCGAGGGTCGTTTGGAAACATTCAGTACTTC. Full variable domain (rest looked up from reference TRBV28 and TRBJ2-4): DVKVTQSSRYLVKRTGEKVFLECVQDMDHENMFWYRQDPGLGLRLIYFSYDVKMKEKGDIPEGYSVSREKKERFSLILESASTNQTSMYLCASLRGSFGNIQYFGAGTRLSVL.

The chain is built from TRBV7-9 and TRBJ2-3; 9 bases are shared with TRBD2. Per the germline V gene, CDR1 is SEHNR and CDR2 is FQNEAQ (reference sequence). The ends lost 1 base at V and 4 bases at J; junction bases unmatched: 6. The CDR3 runs 16 residues. The CDR3 protein is CASSLGGSGSADTQYF. Written as DNA, the CDR3 is TGTGCCAGCAGCTTAGGGGGTAGCGGGAGCGCAGATACGCAGTATTTT.

This clonotype was observed at least ten times. The chain uses TRBV2 and TRBJ2-5; D is unresolved. Germline V gives CDR1 SNHLY, CDR2 FYNNEI. CDR3 length: 12 amino acids. Trimming stripped 4 bases from V and 1 base from J, with 4 bases between. For the CDR3, the DNA is TGTGCCAGCAGTGGGACCCAAGAGACCCAGTACTTC. It translates to CASSGTQETQYF.

This clonotype has ten or more counts. CDR3 loop: CASSVGTGNQPQHF. In DNA, the CDR3 is TGTGCCAGCAGCGTAGGTACAGGGAATCAGCCCCAGCATTTT. V is TRBV9 and J is TRBJ1-5; possibly TRBD1 for D (6 bases). Per the germline V gene, CDR1 is SGDLS and CDR2 is YYNGEE. The length of the CDR3 is 14 residues. V was cut by 0 bases and J by 4 bases, with 8 bases left in between.